This TCR beta chain was retrieved from a study of blood T cell repertoires in COVID-19. The length of the CDR3 is 13 residues. V lost 6 bases and J lost 6, with 12 bases in between. TCRdb's table, derived via immunoSEQ multiplex PCR, lists solely in-frame clones and lacks some. In the table there are about 68,000 clones, 80% of which are singletons. The V and J genes are TRBV12-3 or TRBV12-4 and TRBJ2-1, with D tentatively TRBD2 (5 bases). The receptor was isolated from a human donor in a cohort sampled during active COVID-19. Sequenced sample: peripheral blood. The CDR3 DNA reads TGTGCCAGCAGGATAAACGGAGGCAATGAGCAGTTCTTC. Encoded protein: CASRINGGNEQFF.